These 23 T cell receptor beta chains originate from one sample sequenced in a study of cytomegalovirus exposure and HLA in healthy donors. Primers: 60 Vbeta forward and 13 Jbeta reverse. This table comes from immunoSEQ multiplex PCR, and its TCRdb copy is limited to in-frame clones, with some not included. The data contain approximately 150,000 clones, 76% of them singletons. Sequences were obtained from PBMCs. Source of these receptors: a male donor in good health and CMV-seronegative.

This chain uses TRBV30 with TRBJ2-7; a possible D gene is TRBD1 (5 bases). The germline V gene has CDR1 GTSNPN and CDR2 SVGIG (reference sequence). Trimming removed 0 bases at V and 2 bases at J, with 11 bases between. The CDR3 covers 14 residues. The CDR3 sequence is CAWSVDSYTYEQYF. The CDR3 bases are TGTGCCTGGAGTGTCGACAGCTACACCTACGAGCAGTACTTC.

This clone was recorded once. One junction end disagrees with the germline gene, perhaps due to a read error. The CDR3 here is CASGLGRDRNDYEQYF. The CDR3 nucleotides read TGTGCTAGTGGCTTGGGGCGGGACAGAAACGACTACGAGCAGTACTTC. The chain links TRBV12-5 to TRBJ2-7; D may be TRBD1 (7 bases). The CDR3 sequence is 16 residues long. Germline-derived CDR1 and CDR2 are LGHNT and FRNRAP.

This chain uses TRBV27 with TRBJ2-3, with TRBD2 identical over 13 bases. J lost 0 bases, V lost 3 bases, and 12 bases had no gene match. Germline V gives CDR1 MNHEY, CDR2 SMNVEV (reference sequence). The CDR3 spans 20 residues. The CDR3 DNA sequence: TGTGCCAGCAGTTTGGTAGGACTAGCGGGAGCGGGGGCTAGCACAGATACGCAGTATTTT. Its protein product is CASSLVGLAGAGASTDTQYF.

The chain recombines TRBV2 with TRBJ2-1; 9 bases match TRBD2. CDR3 size: 13 residues. CDR1 is SNHLY, CDR2 FYNNEI, per germline. J gave up 9 bases and V 6 bases, and 6 bases lay outside the gene matches. The CDR3 bases are TGTGCCAGCAGCCGGACTAGCGTTGGTGAGCAGTTCTTC. Translation: CASSRTSVGEQFF.

The rearrangement links TRBV5-8 to TRBJ1-5; no firm D call. The CDR3 contains 15 residues. CDR1 is SGHTS, CDR2 YDEGEE, per germline. V shed 7 bases and J shed 0 bases, with 14 bases lying between them. CDR3 region: CASAPRRRSNQPQHF. The CDR3 DNA reads TGTGCCAGCGCCCCGCGGAGGCGTAGCAATCAGCCCCAGCATTTT.

The chain couples TRBV14 to TRBJ1-1, with D hard to call. V gave up 0 bases and J gave up 0 bases, with 11 bases separating them. The CDR3 spans 16 residues. Germline V CDR1 and CDR2: SGHDN, FVKESK. CDR3 DNA: TGTGCCAGCAGCCAAGATGGAAGCGGCATGAACACTGAAGCTTTCTTT. Its translation: CASSQDGSGMNTEAFF.

The V and J genes are TRBV28 and TRBJ1-6; no definite D call. The CDR3 length is 13 residues. Germline V lookup: CDR1 MDHEN, CDR2 SYDVKM. The V end was cut by 7 bases, the J end by 9 bases, with 13 bases between. The CDR3 DNA sequence: TGTGCCAGCAACGGCTCCGGCGGTTCACCCCTCCACTTT. Its protein product is CASNGSGGSPLHF.

The chain couples TRBV27 to TRBJ2-1; D is possibly TRBD2 (6 bases). CDR1 is MNHEY, CDR2 SMNVEV, per germline (reference sequence). The CDR3 totals 15 residues. Trimming stripped 2 bases from V and 5 bases from J, with 13 bases between. The CDR3 spells CASSLRAGRNNEQFF. The DNA for the CDR3 is TGTGCCAGCAGTTTAAGGGCGGGAAGAAACAATGAGCAGTTCTTC.

V gene TRBV7-7 combines with J gene TRBJ1-6; D is ambiguous. This CDR3 is built from 20 residues. In germline, CDR1 is SSHAT, CDR2 FNYEAQ (reference sequence). The CDR3 nucleotides read TGTGCTACCGATGCAAGAAGGATCCAAACTATCAGCTCCTATAATTCACCCCTCCACTTT. This gives the protein CATDARRIQTISSYNSPLHF. Variable domain in full (rest from reference TRBV7-7 and TRBJ1-6): GAGVSQSPRYKVTKRGQDVTLRCDPISSHATLYWYQQALGQGPEFLTYFNYEAQPDKSGLPSDRFSAERPEGSISTLTIQRTEQRDSAMYRCATDARRIQTISSYNSPLHFGNGTRLTVT.

The chain combines TRBV5-1 with TRBJ1-4; D is undetermined. CDR1 SGHRS and CDR2 YFSETQ come from the germline V gene. CDR3 length equals 17 residues. Trimming removed 4 bases at V and 1 base at J, with 17 bases between. CDR3 in DNA: TGCGCCAGCAGCCCGGCTCCGTCCAGGATAACTAATGAAAAACTGTTTTTT. Protein: CASSPAPSRITNEKLFF. Full variable domain (remainder filled in from reference TRBV5-1 and TRBJ1-4): KAGVTQTPRYLIKTRGQQVTLSCSPISGHRSVSWYQQTPGQGLQFLFEYFSETQRNKGNFPGRFSGRQFSNSRSEMNVSTLELGDSALYLCASSPAPSRITNEKLFFGSGTQLSVL.

The chain recombines TRBV28 with TRBJ1-2; 7 bases fit TRBD1. The CDR3 runs 12 residues. Trimming cost V 7 bases and J 7 bases; bases outside gene matches: 6. The germline V gene has CDR1 MDHEN and CDR2 SYDVKM. The chain's CDR3 is CASTNDRVGYTF. Written as DNA, the CDR3 is TGTGCCAGCACCAATGACAGGGTTGGCTACACCTTC.

This chain joins TRBV19 and TRBJ2-7; D unclear. V lost 0 bases to trimming and J lost 2 bases, with 5 bases between them. CDR1 is LNHDA, CDR2 SQIVND, per germline (reference sequence). The CDR3 consists of 13 residues. CDR3 DNA: TGTGCCAGTAGTATAGACTTTACCTACGAGCAGTACTTC. It encodes CASSIDFTYEQYF.

V is TRBV14 and J is TRBJ1-2; TRBD1 is a possible D gene (5 bases). Trimming cost V 0 bases and J 7 bases, with 9 bases left between them. The CDR3 runs to 13 residues. Germline values: CDR1 SGHDN, CDR2 FVKESK. CDR3 sequence reads: CASSQDGGFGYTF. CDR3 nucleotide sequence: TGTGCCAGCAGCCAAGATGGGGGGTTTGGCTACACCTTC.

V is TRBV27 and J is TRBJ2-1, with D uncertain. Germline loops: CDR1 MNHEY, CDR2 SMNVEV (reference sequence). V was shortened by 2 bases and J by 0 bases, with 11 bases between the two germline ends. The length of the CDR3 is 16 residues. CDR3 loop: CASSLRPRSSYNEQFF. CDR3 DNA: TGTGCCAGCAGTTTACGGCCGAGGAGCTCCTACAATGAGCAGTTCTTC.

The chain links TRBV4-3 to TRBJ2-1, with D unresolved. V shed 0 bases and J shed 7 bases, with 7 bases lying between them. The CDR3 loop spans 13 amino acids. Germline V gene data show CDR1 as LGHNA and CDR2 as YSLEER. CDR3 sequence reads: CASSQDLFNEQFF. For the CDR3, the DNA is TGCGCCAGCAGCCAAGATCTTTTTAATGAGCAGTTCTTC.

The rearrangement links TRBV6-5 to TRBJ1-2, with TRBD1 matching over 9 bases. The CDR3 is 16 residues long. Looked up from germline, CDR1 is MNHEY and CDR2 is SVGAGI. The trim removed 0 bases at V and 4 bases at J, leaving 6 bases unmatched. CDR3 region: CASSYSIQDRGYGYTF. In nucleotides, the CDR3 is TGTGCCAGCAGTTACTCGATACAGGACAGGGGCTATGGCTACACCTTC.

This clone was seen a single time. V gene TRBV7-9 combines with J gene TRBJ2-2; the match to TRBD2 covers 7 bases. The CDR3 has 17 amino acids. Germline loops: CDR1 SEHNR, CDR2 FQNEAQ (reference sequence). Trimming cost V 5 bases and J 0 bases; bases outside gene matches: 9. CDR3 loop: CASSGRGRNANTGELFF. The CDR3, as DNA: TGTGCCAGCAGCGGGAGGGGACGGAACGCGAACACCGGGGAGCTGTTTTTT.

The V gene is TRBV5-1, the J gene TRBJ2-5; 9 positions agree with TRBD1. The V and J ends lost 0 bases and 11 bases, in that order; junction bases with no gene match: 8. This CDR3 is built from 14 residues. Germline CDR1 SGHRS, CDR2 YFSETQ. The DNA of the CDR3 is TGCGCCAGCAGCTTGGGACAGGGGGAAAGGGAGCAGTACTTC. Encoded protein: CASSLGQGEREQYF.

The rearrangement links TRBV27 to TRBJ2-1; 8 nucleotides line up with TRBD1. The J segment lost 5 bases and the V segment lost 3 bases, leaving 6 bases of the junction unmatched. Germline V gene sequence: CDR1 MNHEY, CDR2 SMNVEV (reference sequence). There are 15 residues in the CDR3. The CDR3 loop is CASSFGQGANNEQFF. DNA for the CDR3: TGTGCCAGCAGTTTCGGTCAGGGGGCGAACAATGAGCAGTTCTTC.

This chain connects TRBV28 to TRBJ1-2, with D tentatively TRBD1 (5 bases). Germline loops: CDR1 MDHEN, CDR2 SYDVKM. V was pared by 1 base and J by 8 bases, with 14 bases between. The CDR3 spans 14 residues. CDR3 region: CASSLSTAQDGYTF. The CDR3 nucleotides read TGTGCCAGCAGTTTATCGACAGCTCAAGACGGCTACACCTTC.

The genes are TRBV5-1 and TRBJ1-2; D remains unclear. Trimming cost V 0 bases and J 4 bases, with 28 bases left between them. The CDR3 has 20 residues. CDR1 SGHRS and CDR2 YFSETQ come from the germline V gene. CDR3 region: CASSLEVQFGRSGLTYGYTF. Written as DNA, the CDR3 is TGCGCCAGCAGCTTGGAAGTGCAGTTCGGCCGTTCGGGGTTGACCTATGGCTACACCTTC.

J is TRBJ2-5 and V is TRBV9; 9 bases fit TRBD2. Germline CDR1 SGDLS, CDR2 YYNGEE. V lost 0 bases, J lost 0 bases, and 0 bases stayed unmatched. The CDR3 length is 15 residues. The CDR3 bases are TGTGCCAGCAGCGTAGCTAGCGGGAACCAAGAGACCCAGTACTTC. It is translated as CASSVASGNQETQYF.

This clone is a singleton in its sample. This chain connects TRBV6-5 to TRBJ2-1; 12 nucleotides match TRBD1. CDR3 length: 14 residues. Germline CDR1 MNHEY, CDR2 SVGAGI. With 7 bases clipped from V and 9 bases from J, the junction kept 7 bases outside the gene matches. The CDR3 nucleotides are TGTGCCAGCACCCCGGGACAGGGGGCGGGTGAGCAGTTCTTC. Translating gives CASTPGQGAGEQFF.